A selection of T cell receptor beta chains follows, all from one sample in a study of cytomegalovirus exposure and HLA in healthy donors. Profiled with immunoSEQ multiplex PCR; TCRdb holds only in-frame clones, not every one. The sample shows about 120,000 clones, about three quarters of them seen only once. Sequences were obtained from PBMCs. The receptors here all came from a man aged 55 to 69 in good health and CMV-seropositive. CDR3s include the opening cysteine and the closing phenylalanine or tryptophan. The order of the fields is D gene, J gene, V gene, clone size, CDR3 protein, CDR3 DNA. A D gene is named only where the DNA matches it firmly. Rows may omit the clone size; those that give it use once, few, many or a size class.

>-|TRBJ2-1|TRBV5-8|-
CASSLEQGNHNEQFF
TGTGCCAGCAGCTTGGAGCAGGGGAACCACAATGAGCAGTTCTTC
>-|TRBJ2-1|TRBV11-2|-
CASSLGALGSYNEQFF
TGTGCCAGCAGCTTAGGGGCCTTAGGCTCCTACAATGAGCAGTTCTTC
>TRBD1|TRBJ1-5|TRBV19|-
CASTSDRAGQPQHF
TGTGCCAGTACCTCGGACAGGGCCGGTCAGCCCCAGCATTTT
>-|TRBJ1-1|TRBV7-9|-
CASSNGKQGATEAFF
TGTGCCAGCAGCAATGGAAAACAGGGTGCCACTGAAGCTTTCTTT
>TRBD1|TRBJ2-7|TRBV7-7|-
CASSWGQGNEQYF
TGTGCCAGCAGCTGGGGACAGGGGAACGAGCAGTACTTC
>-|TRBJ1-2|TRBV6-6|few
CASSRGDNYGYTF
TGTGCCAGCAGCAGGGGTGATAACTATGGCTACACCTTC
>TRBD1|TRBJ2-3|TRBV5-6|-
CASSPLGQGLTDTQYF
TGTGCCAGCAGCCCGTTGGGACAGGGCCTCACAGATACGCAGTATTTT
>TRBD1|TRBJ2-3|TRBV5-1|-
CASSPQGVIDTQYF
TGCGCCAGCAGCCCACAGGGGGTTATAGATACGCAGTATTTT
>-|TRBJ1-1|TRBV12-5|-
CASGLVTGYPEAFF
TGTGCTAGTGGTTTGGTAACGGGATATCCTGAAGCTTTCTTT
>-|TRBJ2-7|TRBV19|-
CASSIRGISYEQYF
TGTGCCAGTAGTATTAGGGGGATCTCCTACGAGCAGTACTTC
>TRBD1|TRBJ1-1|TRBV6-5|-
CASSRDREPNTEAFF
TGTGCCAGCAGTCGGGACAGAGAGCCGAACACTGAAGCTTTCTTT
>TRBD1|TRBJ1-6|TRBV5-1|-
CASSPGTGASPLHF
TGCGCCAGCAGCCCCGGGACAGGGGCTTCACCCCTCCACTTT
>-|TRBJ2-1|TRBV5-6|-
CASSLGGRSYNEQFF
TGTGCCAGCAGCTTGGGGGGGCGGTCCTACAATGAGCAGTTCTTC
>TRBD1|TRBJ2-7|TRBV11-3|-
CASSFGTGTGYEQYF
TGTGCCAGCAGCTTTGGGACAGGGACTGGCTACGAGCAGTACTTC
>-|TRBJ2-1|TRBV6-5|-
CASSYSSGATYNEQFF
TGTGCCAGCAGTTACTCTAGCGGAGCTACCTACAATGAGCAGTTCTTC
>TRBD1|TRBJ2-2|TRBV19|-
CASRPGQGQTANTGELFF
TGTGCCAGTAGGCCGGGACAGGGTCAGACCGCGAACACCGGGGAGCTGTTTTTT
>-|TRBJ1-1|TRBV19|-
CASSRQSMNTEAFF
TGTGCCAGTAGTAGACAGAGTATGAACACTGAAGCTTTCTTT
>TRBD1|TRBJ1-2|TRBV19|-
CASSSRTGDMGYTF
TGTGCCAGTAGTAGCCGGACAGGGGATATGGGCTACACCTTC